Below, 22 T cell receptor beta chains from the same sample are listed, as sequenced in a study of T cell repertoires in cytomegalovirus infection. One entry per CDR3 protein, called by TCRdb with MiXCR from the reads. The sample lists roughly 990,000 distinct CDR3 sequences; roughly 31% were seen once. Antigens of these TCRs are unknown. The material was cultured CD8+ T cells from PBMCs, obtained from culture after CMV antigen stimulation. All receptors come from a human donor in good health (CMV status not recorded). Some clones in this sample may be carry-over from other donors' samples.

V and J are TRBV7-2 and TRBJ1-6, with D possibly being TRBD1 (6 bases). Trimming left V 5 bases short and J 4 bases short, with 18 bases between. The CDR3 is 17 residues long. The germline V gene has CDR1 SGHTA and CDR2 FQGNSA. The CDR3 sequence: CASSLLPQGGYNSPLHF. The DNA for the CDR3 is TGTGCCAGCAGCCTTTTACCCCAAGGGGGGTATAATTCACCCCTCCACTTT.

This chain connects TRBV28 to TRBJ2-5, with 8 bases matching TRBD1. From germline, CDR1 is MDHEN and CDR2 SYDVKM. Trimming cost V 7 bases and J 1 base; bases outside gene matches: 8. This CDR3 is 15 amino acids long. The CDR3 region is CASTLGQAFQETQYF. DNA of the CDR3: TGTGCCAGCACCCTGGGACAGGCGTTCCAAGAGACCCAGTACTTC.

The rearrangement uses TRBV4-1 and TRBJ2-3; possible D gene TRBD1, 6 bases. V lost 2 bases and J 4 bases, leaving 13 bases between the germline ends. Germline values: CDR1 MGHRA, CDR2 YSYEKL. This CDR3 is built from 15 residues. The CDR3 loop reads CASSQFPTGSDTQYF. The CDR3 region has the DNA TGCGCCAGCAGCCAATTTCCAACAGGGTCAGATACGCAGTATTTT.

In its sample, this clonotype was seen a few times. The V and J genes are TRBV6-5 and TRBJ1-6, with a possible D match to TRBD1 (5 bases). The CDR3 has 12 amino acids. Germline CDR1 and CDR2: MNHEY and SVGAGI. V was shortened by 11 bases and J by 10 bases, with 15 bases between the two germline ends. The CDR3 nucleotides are TGTGCCTCCGGGGCAGGGAAGTCACCCCTCCACTTT. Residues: CASGAGKSPLHF.

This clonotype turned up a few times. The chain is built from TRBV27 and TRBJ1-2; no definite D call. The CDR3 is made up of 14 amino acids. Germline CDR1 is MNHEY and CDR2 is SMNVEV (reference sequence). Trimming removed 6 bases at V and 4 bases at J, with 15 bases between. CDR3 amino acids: CASSLTVGAYGYTF. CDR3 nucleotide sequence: TGTGCCAGCAGCCTAACGGTGGGAGCCTATGGCTACACCTTC.

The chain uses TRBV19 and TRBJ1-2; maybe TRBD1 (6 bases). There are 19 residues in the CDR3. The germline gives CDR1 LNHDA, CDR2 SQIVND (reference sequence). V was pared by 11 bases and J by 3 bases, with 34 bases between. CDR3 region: CASWGGHFEEPDRDYGYTF. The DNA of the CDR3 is TGTGCCTCCTGGGGGGGGCACTTTGAGGAACCTGATAGAGACTATGGCTACACCTTC.

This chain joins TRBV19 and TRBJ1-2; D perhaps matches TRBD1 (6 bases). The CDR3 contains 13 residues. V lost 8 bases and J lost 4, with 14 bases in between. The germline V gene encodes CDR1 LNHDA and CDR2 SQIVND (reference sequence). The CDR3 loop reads CASFAGAAYGYTF. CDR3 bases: TGTGCCAGTTTTGCAGGGGCAGCCTATGGCTACACCTTC.

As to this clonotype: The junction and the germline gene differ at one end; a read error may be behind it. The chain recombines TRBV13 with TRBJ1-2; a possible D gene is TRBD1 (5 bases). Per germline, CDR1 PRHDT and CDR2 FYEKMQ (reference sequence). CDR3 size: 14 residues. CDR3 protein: CTSSIGTLWDGYTF. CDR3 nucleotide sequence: TGTACCAGCAGTATCGGGACCCTATGGGATGGCTACACCTTC. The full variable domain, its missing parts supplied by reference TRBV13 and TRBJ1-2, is AAGVIQSPRHLIKEKRETATLKCYPIPRHDTVYWYQQGPGQDPQFLISFYEKMQSDKGSIPDRFSAQQFSDYHSELNMSSLELGDSALYFCTSSIGTLWDGYTFGSGTRLTVV.

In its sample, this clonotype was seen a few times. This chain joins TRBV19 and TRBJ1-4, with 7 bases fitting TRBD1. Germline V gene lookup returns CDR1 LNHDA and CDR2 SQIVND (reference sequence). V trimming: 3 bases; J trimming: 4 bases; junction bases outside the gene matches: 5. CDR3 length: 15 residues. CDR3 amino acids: CASSIQQGINEKLFF. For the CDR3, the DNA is TGTGCCAGTAGTATTCAACAGGGGATTAATGAAAAACTGTTTTTT.

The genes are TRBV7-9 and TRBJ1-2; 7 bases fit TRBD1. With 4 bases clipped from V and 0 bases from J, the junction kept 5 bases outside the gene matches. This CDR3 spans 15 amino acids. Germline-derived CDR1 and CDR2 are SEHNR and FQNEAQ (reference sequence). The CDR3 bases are TGTGCCAGCAGCTCCAGGGGACAGACTAACTATGGCTACACCTTC. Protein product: CASSSRGQTNYGYTF.

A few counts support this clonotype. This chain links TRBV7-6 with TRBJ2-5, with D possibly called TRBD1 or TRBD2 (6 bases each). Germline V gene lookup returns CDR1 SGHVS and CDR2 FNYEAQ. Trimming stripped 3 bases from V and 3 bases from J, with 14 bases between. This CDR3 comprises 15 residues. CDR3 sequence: CASSFQRGVEETQYF. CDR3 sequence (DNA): TGTGCCAGCAGCTTCCAAAGGGGGGTAGAAGAGACCCAGTACTTC.

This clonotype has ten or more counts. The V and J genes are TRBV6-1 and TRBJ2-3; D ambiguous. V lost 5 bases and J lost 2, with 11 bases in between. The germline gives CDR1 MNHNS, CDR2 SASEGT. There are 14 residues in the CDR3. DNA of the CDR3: TGTGCCAGCAGTCGGCTTACCAACACAGATACGCAGTATTTT. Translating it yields CASSRLTNTDTQYF.

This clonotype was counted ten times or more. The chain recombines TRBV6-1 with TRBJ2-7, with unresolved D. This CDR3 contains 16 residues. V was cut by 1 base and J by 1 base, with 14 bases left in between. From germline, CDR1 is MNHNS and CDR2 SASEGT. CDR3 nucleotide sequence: TGTGCCAGCAGTGAAGATCCGGTCCGGCGTTCCTACGAGCAGTACTTC. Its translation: CASSEDPVRRSYEQYF.

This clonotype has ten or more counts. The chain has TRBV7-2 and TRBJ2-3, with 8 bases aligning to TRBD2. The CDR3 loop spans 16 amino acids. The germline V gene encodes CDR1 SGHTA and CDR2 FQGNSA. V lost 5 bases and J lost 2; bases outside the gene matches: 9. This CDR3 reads CASSPPVAGITDTQYF. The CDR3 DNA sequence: TGTGCCAGCAGCCCCCCGGTAGCGGGGATCACAGATACGCAGTATTTT.

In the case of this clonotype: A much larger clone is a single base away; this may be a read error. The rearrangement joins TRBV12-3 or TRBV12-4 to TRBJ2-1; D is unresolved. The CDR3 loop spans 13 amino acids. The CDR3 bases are TGTGTCAGCAGTGGGTTGTCCTACAATGAGCAGTTCTTC. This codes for CVSSGLSYNEQFF.

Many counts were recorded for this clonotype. The CDR3 here is CASGFMVSGGSNTGELFF. CDR3 nucleotide sequence: TGTGCTAGTGGTTTCATGGTGAGCGGGGGATCGAACACCGGGGAGCTGTTTTTT. The chain combines TRBV12-5 with TRBJ2-2; 8 bases match TRBD2. The J segment lost 0 bases and the V segment lost 3 bases, leaving 9 bases of the junction unmatched. Germline CDR1 is LGHNT and CDR2 is FRNRAP. The CDR3 runs 18 residues.

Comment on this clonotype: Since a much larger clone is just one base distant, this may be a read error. The CDR3 DNA sequence: TGTGCCGGCAGTTTTGGCGGGGGGGCATCCTACAATGAGCAGTTCTTC. It is translated as CAGSFGGGASYNEQFF. V gene TRBV12-3 or TRBV12-4 combines with J gene TRBJ2-1; TRBD2 matches 9 bases. The CDR3 loop spans 16 amino acids.

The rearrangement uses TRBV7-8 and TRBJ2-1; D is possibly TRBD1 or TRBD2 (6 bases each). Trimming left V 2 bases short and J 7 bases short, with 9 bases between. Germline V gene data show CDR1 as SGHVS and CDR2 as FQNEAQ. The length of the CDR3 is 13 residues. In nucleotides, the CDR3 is TGTGCCAGCAGCTTAAGGGGGAGGAATGAGCAGTTCTTC. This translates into CASSLRGRNEQFF. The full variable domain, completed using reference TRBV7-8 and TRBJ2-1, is GAGVSQSPRYKVAKRGQDVALRCDPISGHVSLFWYQQALGQGPEFLTYFQNEAQLDKSGLPSDRFFAERPEGSVSTLKIQRTQQEDSAVYLCASSLRGRNEQFFGPGTRLTVL.

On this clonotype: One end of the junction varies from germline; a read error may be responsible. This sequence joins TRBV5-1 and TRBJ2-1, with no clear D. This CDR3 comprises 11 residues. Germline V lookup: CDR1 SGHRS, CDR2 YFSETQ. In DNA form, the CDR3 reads TGCGCCAGCAGCTTAGGAAATGCGCAGTTCTTC. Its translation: CASSLGNAQFF.

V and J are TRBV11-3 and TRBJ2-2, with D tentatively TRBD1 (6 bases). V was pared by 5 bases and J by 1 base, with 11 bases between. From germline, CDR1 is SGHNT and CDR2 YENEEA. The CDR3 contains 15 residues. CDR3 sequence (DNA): TGTGCCAGCAGCCCATTCAGGGGGAACACCGGGGAGCTGTTTTTT. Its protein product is CASSPFRGNTGELFF.

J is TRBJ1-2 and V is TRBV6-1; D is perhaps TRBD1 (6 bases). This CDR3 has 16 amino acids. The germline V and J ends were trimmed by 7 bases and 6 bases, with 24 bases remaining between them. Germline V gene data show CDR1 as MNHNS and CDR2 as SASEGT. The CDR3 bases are TGTGCCAGCAACGAAGTTGGAGGGGGTTTTATTGATGGCTACACCTTC. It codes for CASNEVGGGFIDGYTF.

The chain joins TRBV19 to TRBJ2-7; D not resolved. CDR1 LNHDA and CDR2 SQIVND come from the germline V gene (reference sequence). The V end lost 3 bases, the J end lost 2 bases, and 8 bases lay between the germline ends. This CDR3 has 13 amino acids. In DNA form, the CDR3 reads TGTGCCAGTAGTATGGGTTTGACCTACGAGCAGTACTTC. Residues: CASSMGLTYEQYF.